This is a list of T cell receptor beta chains from one sample in a study of Graves' ophthalmopathy and Graves' hyperthyroidism. TCRdb independently ran MiXCR on the multiplex PCR reads; one entry per CDR3 protein. Of more than 550,000 distinct CDR3 sequences in the sample, roughly two fifths were seen once. The sequenced sample consisted of peripheral blood. These receptors were taken from an adult man with Graves' ophthalmopathy. CDR3s include the opening cysteine and the closing phenylalanine or tryptophan. D genes are given only for firm matches.

J gene | D gene | V gene | CDR3 protein
TRBJ1-2 | NA | TRBV29-1 | CSVEEGPRYGYTF
TRBJ2-2 | NA | TRBV10-3 | CAISEQGNTGELFF
TRBJ1-2 | TRBD1 | TRBV29-1 | CSVGGQGAEASGYTF
TRBJ1-6 | NA | TRBV6-5 | CASSLTFLSNNSPLHF
TRBJ1-2 | NA | TRBV29-1 | CSAISDLRDGYTF
TRBJ2-7 | TRBD1 | TRBV9 | CASSGDRPPYEQYF
TRBJ1-1 | TRBD1 | TRBV14 | CASSRWDRGRNAEAFF
TRBJ1-6 | NA | TRBV10-3 | CASSYGAYNSPLHF
TRBJ2-3 | TRBD2 | TRBV10-3 | CAISTSAYTDTQYF
TRBJ1-2 | NA | TRBV25-1 | CASASGWDGGHGYTF
TRBJ2-2 | NA | TRBV6-1 | CASSVAHTGELFF
TRBJ2-7 | TRBD1 | TRBV15 | CATSRKPGQGGYEQYF
TRBJ2-7 | NA | TRBV12-3/TRBV12-4 | CASSITLTGYEQYF
TRBJ2-7 | NA | TRBV6-6 | CASSYRRSYEQYF
TRBJ1-2 | TRBD1 | TRBV7-2 | CASSTDRGNYGYTF
TRBJ2-7 | TRBD2 | TRBV2 | CASSVSRGASGRAYEQYF
TRBJ2-5 | NA | TRBV11-2 | CASGLGGRTGTQYF
TRBJ2-3 | NA | TRBV25-1 | CASSVPGGGGTGETDTQYF
TRBJ2-5 | NA | TRBV7-9 | CASSLLGAGSDQPQYF
TRBJ1-1 | NA | TRBV20-1 | CSAGGDTEAFF
TRBJ2-2 | NA | TRBV10-3 | CAISEMGEELFF
TRBJ2-5 | TRBD2 | TRBV20-1 | CSARDGGAEETQYF
TRBJ1-3 | NA | TRBV7-8 | CASTFSGGPLNTIYF
TRBJ2-7 | NA | TRBV7-2 | CASSLSDRSTYEQYF
TRBJ1-1 | TRBD1 | TRBV12-3/TRBV12-4 | CASSELLDRVGTEAFF
TRBJ1-3 | TRBD1 | TRBV7-9 | CASSLGDREAGNTIYF
TRBJ1-4 | TRBD1 | TRBV29-1 | CSVREGQGNEKLFF
TRBJ1-2 | NA | TRBV3-1 | CASSRGNNYGYTF
TRBJ2-7 | NA | TRBV24-1 | CATSDSSTNYEQYF
TRBJ1-2 | NA | TRBV10-3 | CAISDRGNGYTF
TRBJ1-1 | NA | TRBV24-1 | CATSRPGGDLTEAFF
TRBJ1-2 | NA | TRBV29-1 | CSVEDQSYGYTF
TRBJ1-2 | NA | TRBV24-1 | CGTSDPHGGYTF
TRBJ1-1 | TRBD1 | TRBV20-1 | CSARDRQGSTEAFF
TRBJ1-4 | NA | TRBV6-5 | CASRPEGRVGEKLFF
TRBJ2-7 | NA | TRBV9 | CASSVVLGSSYEQYF
TRBJ1-6 | TRBD1 | TRBV4-1 | CASSQDRTGDSPLHF
TRBJ2-5 | TRBD1 | TRBV29-1 | CSVERQGEETQYF
TRBJ1-3 | TRBD1 | TRBV5-1 | CASSFETGWDGSTIYF
TRBJ1-2 | TRBD1 | TRBV10-2 | CASSESVWDRGLDGYTF
TRBJ1-1 | NA | TRBV11-1 | CASSRDLATNTEAFF
TRBJ1-4 | NA | TRBV10-3 | CASAGGPNEKLFF
TRBJ2-2 | NA | TRBV12-3/TRBV12-4 | CASSSRTVIGELFF
TRBJ1-1 | TRBD1 | TRBV10-3 | CAIRDDRGNTEAFF
TRBJ2-7 | TRBD2 | TRBV2 | CASSWLKRGEQYF